The T cell receptor (beta chain) described here comes from a study of blood T cell repertoires in COVID-19. Study-wide context: The samples span acute and convalescent COVID-19 from the United States, Italy and Spain. The cDNA or gDNA used as material had been derived from T cells, B-cell-depleted T cells, or PBMCs.

The CDR3 is 13 amino acids. The V end was cut by 6 bases, the J end by 8 bases, with 16 bases between. Authors' data handling: Amplification of reference gene primers provided the estimated nucleated cell counts. The method was immunoSEQ multiplex PCR; TCRdb's version includes in-frame clones alone and lacks a portion of them. Clone size and V and J calls were adopted from that table, with D and trimming inferred from the DNA. Seen here are about 190,000 clones, roughly 84% observed once, and the top ten hold roughly a tenth. The source is a woman over 75 with active or convalescent COVID-19. J is TRBJ1-2 and V is TRBV12-3 or TRBV12-4; D remains unclear. Sequences were obtained from peripheral blood. This CDR3 is CASSISPPRGYTF. CDR3 nucleotides: TGTGCCAGCAGCATTTCTCCCCCGCGGGGCTACACCTTC.